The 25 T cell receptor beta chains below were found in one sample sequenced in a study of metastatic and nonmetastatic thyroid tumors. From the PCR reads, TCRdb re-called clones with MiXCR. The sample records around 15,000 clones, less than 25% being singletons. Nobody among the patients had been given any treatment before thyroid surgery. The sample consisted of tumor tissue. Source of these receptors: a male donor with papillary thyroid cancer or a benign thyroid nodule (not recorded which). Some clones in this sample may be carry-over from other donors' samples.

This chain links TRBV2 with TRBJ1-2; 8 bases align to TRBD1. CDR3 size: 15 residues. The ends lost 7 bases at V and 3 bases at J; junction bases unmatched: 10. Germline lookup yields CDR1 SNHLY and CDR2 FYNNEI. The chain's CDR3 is CASMVGQGRDYGYTF. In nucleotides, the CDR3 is TGTGCCAGCATGGTCGGACAGGGAAGGGACTATGGCTACACCTTC.

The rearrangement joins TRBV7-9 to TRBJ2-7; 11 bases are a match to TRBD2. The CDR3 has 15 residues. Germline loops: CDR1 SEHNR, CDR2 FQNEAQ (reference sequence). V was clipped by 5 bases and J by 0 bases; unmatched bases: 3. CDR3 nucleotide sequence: TGTGCCAGCAGCCGAACTAGCGGGAGCTCCTACGAGCAGTACTTC. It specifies CASSRTSGSSYEQYF.

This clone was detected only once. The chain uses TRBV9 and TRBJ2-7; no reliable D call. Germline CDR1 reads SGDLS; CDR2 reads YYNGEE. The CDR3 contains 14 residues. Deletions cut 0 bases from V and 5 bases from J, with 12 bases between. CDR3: CASSVAGCLDEQYF. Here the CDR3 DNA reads TGTGCCAGCAGCGTAGCTGGGTGCCTCGACGAGCAGTACTTC.

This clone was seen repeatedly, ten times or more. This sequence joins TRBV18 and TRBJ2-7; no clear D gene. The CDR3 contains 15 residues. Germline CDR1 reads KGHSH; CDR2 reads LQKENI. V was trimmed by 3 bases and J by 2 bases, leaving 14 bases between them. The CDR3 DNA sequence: TGTGCCAGCTCACCGCAGAAGGGCCTAACCTACGAGCAGTACTTC. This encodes CASSPQKGLTYEQYF.

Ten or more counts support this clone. DNA of the CDR3: TGTGCCAGCAGCCGGGCTAGCGGGGGGGCCGGGGAGACCCAGTACTTC. Protein product: CASSRASGGAGETQYF. The chain links TRBV7-6 to TRBJ2-5; TRBD2 matches at 12 bases. Germline loops: CDR1 SGHVS, CDR2 FNYEAQ. This CDR3 spans 16 amino acids. The V and J ends lost 5 bases and 5 bases, in that order; junction bases with no gene match: 9.

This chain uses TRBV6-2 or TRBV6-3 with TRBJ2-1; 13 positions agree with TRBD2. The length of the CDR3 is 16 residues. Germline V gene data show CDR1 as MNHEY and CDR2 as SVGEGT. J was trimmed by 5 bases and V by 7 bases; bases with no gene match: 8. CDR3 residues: CASIGLAGAQHNEQFF. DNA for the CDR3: TGTGCCAGCATTGGACTAGCGGGGGCCCAACACAATGAGCAGTTCTTC.

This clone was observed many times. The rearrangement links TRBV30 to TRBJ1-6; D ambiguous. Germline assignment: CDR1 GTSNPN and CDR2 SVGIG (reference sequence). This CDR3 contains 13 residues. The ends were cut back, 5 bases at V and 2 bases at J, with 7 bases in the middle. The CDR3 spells CAWETAYNSPLHF. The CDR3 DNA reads TGTGCCTGGGAGACGGCCTATAATTCACCCCTCCACTTT.

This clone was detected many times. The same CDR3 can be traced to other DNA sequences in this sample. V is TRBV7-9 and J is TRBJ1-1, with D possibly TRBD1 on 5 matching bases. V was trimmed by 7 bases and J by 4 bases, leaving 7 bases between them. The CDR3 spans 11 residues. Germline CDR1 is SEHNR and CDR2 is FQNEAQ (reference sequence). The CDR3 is CASTGGTEAFF. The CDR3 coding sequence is TGTGCCAGCACGGGGGGCACTGAAGCTTTCTTT.

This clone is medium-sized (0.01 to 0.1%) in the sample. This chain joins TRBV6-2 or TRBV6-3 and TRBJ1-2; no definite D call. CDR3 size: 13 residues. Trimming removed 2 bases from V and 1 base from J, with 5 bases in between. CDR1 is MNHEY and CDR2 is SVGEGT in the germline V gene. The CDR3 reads CASSYGFNYGYTF. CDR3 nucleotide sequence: TGTGCCAGCAGTTACGGATTTAACTATGGCTACACCTTC.

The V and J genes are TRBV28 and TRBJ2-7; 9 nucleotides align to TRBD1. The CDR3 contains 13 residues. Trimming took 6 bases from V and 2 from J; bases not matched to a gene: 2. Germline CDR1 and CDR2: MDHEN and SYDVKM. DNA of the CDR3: TGTGCCAGCAGAGGACAGGGGACCTACGAGCAGTACTTC. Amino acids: CASRGQGTYEQYF.

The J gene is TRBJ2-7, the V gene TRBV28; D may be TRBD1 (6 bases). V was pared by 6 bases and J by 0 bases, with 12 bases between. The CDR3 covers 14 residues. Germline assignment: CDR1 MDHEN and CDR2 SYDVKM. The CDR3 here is CASSFGGSSYEQYF. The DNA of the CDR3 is TGTGCCAGCAGCTTTGGGGGCAGCTCCTACGAGCAGTACTTC.

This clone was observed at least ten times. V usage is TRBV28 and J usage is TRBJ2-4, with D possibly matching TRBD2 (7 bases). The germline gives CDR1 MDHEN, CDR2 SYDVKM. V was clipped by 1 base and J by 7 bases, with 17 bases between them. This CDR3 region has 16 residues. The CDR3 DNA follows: TGTGCCAGCAGTTTATTTTCGGGGGGCTCGATGAACATTCAGTACTTC. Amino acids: CASSLFSGGSMNIQYF.

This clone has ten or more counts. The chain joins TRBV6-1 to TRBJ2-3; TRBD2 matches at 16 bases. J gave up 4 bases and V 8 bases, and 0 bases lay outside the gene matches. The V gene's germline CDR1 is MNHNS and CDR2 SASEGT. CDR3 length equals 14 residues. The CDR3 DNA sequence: TGTGCCAGCGGGACTAGCGGGGGGGCAGATACGCAGTATTTT. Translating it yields CASGTSGGADTQYF.

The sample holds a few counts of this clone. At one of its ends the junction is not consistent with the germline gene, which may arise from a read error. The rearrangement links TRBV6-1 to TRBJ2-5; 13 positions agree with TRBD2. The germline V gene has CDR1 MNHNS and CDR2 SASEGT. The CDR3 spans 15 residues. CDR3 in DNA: TGCGCCAGCAGTAGACTAGCGGGAGGAGAAGAGACCCAGTACTTC. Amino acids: CASSRLAGGEETQYF.

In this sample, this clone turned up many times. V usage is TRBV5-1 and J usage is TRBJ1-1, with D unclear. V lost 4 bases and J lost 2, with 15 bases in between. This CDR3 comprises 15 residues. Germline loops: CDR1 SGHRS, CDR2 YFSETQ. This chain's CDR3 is CASSRTIRANTEAFF. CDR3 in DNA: TGCGCCAGCAGCCGAACAATACGAGCAAACACTGAAGCTTTCTTT.

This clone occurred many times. CDR3 loop: CASSPRTGANEKLFF. In DNA, the CDR3 is TGTGCCAGCAGCCCCAGGACAGGGGCTAATGAAAAACTGTTTTTT. The chain has TRBV2 and TRBJ1-4, with 9 positions matching TRBD1. Losses at the gene ends were 6 bases for V and 3 bases for J; bases not matched to a gene: 5. Germline lookup yields CDR1 SNHLY and CDR2 FYNNEI. The CDR3 spans 15 residues.

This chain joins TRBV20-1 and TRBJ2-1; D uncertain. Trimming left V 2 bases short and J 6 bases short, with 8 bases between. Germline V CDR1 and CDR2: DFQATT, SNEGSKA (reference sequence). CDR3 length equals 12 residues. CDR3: CSARRIINEQFF. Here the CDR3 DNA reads TGCAGTGCTAGACGGATTATCAATGAGCAGTTCTTC.

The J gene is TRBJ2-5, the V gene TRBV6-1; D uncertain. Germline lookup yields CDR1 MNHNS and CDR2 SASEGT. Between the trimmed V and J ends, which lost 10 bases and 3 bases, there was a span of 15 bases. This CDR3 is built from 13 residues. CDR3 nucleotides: TGTGCCACCACTCAGCCGAATGAAGAGACCCAGTACTTC. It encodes CATTQPNEETQYF.

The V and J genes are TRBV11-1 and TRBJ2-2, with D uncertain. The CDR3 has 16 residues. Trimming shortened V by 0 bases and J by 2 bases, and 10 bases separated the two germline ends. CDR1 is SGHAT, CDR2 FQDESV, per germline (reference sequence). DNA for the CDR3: TGTGCCAGCAGCTTAGCAGGCCGGGCTAACACCGGGGAGCTGTTTTTT. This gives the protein CASSLAGRANTGELFF.

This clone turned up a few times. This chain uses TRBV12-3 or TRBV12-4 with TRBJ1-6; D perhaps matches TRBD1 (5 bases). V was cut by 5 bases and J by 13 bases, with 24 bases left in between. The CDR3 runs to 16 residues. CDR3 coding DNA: TGTGCCAGCAGTGTCACGGGGGGTTCACGAAACTCGCCCCTCCACTTT. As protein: CASSVTGGSRNSPLHF.

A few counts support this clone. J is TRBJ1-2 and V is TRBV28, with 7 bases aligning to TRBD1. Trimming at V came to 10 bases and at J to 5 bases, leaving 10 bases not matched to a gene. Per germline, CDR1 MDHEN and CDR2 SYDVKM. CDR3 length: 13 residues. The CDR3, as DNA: TGTGCCAACAACCGGGACAGCAAATATGGCTACACCTTC. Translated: CANNRDSKYGYTF.

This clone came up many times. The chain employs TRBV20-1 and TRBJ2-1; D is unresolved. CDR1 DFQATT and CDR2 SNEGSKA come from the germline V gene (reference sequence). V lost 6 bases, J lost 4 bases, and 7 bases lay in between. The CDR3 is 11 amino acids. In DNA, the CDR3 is TGCAGTGCCAAACAATACAATGAGCAGTTCTTC. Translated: CSAKQYNEQFF.

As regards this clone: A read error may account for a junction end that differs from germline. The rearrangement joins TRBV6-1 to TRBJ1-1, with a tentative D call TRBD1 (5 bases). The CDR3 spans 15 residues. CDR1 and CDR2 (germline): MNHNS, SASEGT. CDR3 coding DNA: TGTGCCAGCAATCGAGCGGGACCCACGAACACTGAAGCTTCCTTT. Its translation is CASNRAGPTNTEASF.

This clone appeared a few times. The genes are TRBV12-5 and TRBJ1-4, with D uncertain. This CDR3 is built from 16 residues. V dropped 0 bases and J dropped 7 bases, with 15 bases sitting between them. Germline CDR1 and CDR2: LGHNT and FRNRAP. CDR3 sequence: CASGLVKREGGEKLFF. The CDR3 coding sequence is TGTGCTAGTGGTTTGGTAAAAAGAGAGGGCGGTGAAAAACTGTTTTTT. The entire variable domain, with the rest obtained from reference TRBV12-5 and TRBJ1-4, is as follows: DARVTQTPRHKVTEMGQEVTMRCQPILGHNTVFWYRQTMMQGLELLAYFRNRAPLDDSGMPKDRFSAEMPDATLATLKIQPSEPRDSAVYFCASGLVKREGGEKLFFGSGTQLSVL.

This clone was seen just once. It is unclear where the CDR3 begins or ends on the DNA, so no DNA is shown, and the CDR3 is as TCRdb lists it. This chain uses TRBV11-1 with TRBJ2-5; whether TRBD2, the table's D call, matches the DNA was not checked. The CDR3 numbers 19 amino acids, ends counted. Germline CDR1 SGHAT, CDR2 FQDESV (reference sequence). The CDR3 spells CASSFYICSAQLALETQYF.